Described below is a single TCR beta chain sequence and its context. This entry comes from a study of blood T cell repertoires in COVID-19. Authors' processing steps: Reference gene primer amplification gave nucleated cell count estimates. The protocol was immunoSEQ multiplex PCR, while the TCRdb copy is restricted to in-frame clones and leaves out a portion. Clone size and the V and J calls come from that table; the DNA yielded D and trimming. Here the sample spans more than 95,000 clones, about 88% being singletons. The germline gives CDR1 MNHEY, CDR2 SVGAGI. There are 13 residues in the CDR3. V dropped 5 bases and J dropped 6; count of bases not matched to a gene: 5.

This clonotype originated in a human donor in a cohort sampled during active COVID-19. This sequence joins TRBV6-5 and TRBJ2-3, with 7 bases lining up with TRBD1. Sequencing used peripheral blood. The CDR3 bases are TGTGCCAGCAGTATAGGGACAGCCGATACGCAGTATTTT. Translating it yields CASSIGTADTQYF.